These T cell receptor beta chains were read from a single sample in a study of T cell repertoires in cytomegalovirus infection. No antigen has been assigned to these receptors. TCRdb re-called the reads with MiXCR, one entry per CDR3 protein. The table lists under 200,000 distinct CDR3 sequences, roughly 21% of them singletons. The sample consisted of CD8+ T cells from cultured PBMCs, taken from culture after CMV antigen stimulation. The receptor source for this set is a human donor in good health (CMV status not recorded). Some clones in this sample may be carry-over from other donors' samples. CDR3s include the opening cysteine and the closing phenylalanine or tryptophan. Part of the rows lack a size; the others show once, few, many or a class for expanded clones.

clone_size,v_call,cdr3_length,cdr3_aa
few,TRBV4-1,15,CASSQVFQGATEAFF
NA,TRBV27,14,CASSSDRSVDTQYF
NA,TRBV7-8,15,CASRPSSQGWYEQYF
NA,TRBV2,15,CAILGEGQGDGEQYF
NA,TRBV7-8,16,CASSPTGTGNTGELFF
NA,TRBV6-1,14,CASSEWQAPLEQYF
few,TRBV12-5,18,CASGLVTETGYFTGELFF
few,TRBV6-6,17,CASSYSALQGSNYGYTF
few,TRBV2,13,CASWMTVNTEAFF
NA,TRBV27,15,CASSRAGGGNYGYTF